A selection of T cell receptor beta chains follows, all from one sample in a study of long-term antiretroviral therapy in people with HIV. Assay used: immunoSEQ multiplex PCR; TCRdb lists only in-frame clones, some missing. The sample lists some 28,000 clones; approximately 86% were seen once. Here the sequenced sample was unsorted PBMCs, taken 0.8 years after starting antiretroviral therapy. These receptors were collected from a woman aged 25 to 39 with HIV. Each CDR3 is given with its conserved first and last residue. Each record gives: J gene, V gene, clone size, CDR3 protein. Rows may omit the clone size; those that give it use once, few, many or a size class.

TRBJ2-3 | TRBV5-8 | - | CASSLGLAGATDTQYF
TRBJ1-1 | TRBV14 | - | CASSQEETVLGQAEAFF
TRBJ2-7 | TRBV29-1 | - | CSVVDRERPNEQYF
TRBJ1-6 | TRBV9 | few | CASSVEARGEGSPLHF
TRBJ2-5 | TRBV30 | - | CAWSVRGARETQYF
TRBJ2-1 | TRBV9 | - | CASSHPPNGGAQFF
TRBJ2-2 | TRBV4-1 | - | CASSQVFRSNTNTGELFF
TRBJ2-5 | TRBV5-1 | - | CASSTTGGGNQETQYF
TRBJ2-2 | TRBV10-3 | - | CAISEEGLGSGELFF
TRBJ2-7 | TRBV2 | - | CARSPIDSGEQYF
TRBJ2-3 | TRBV5-1 | - | CASFQGASPDTQYF
TRBJ2-3 | TRBV6-5 | - | CATGRWDTGADTQYF
TRBJ2-1 | TRBV10-2 | once | CASGYGSIPTNEQFF
TRBJ1-2 | TRBV30 | - | CAWSRTIVVGGYTF
TRBJ1-2 | TRBV10-3 | - | CAISESLYRYTF
TRBJ1-1 | TRBV19 | - | CASSGGAGTLNTEAFF
TRBJ2-3 | TRBV19 | - | CASRGRVSSTDTQYF
TRBJ1-4 | TRBV23-1 | - | CARQNRLNEKLFF
TRBJ2-5 | TRBV27 | - | CASSFLAGAWETQYF
TRBJ2-2 | TRBV6-1 | - | CASSEGGSGGLNTGELFF
TRBJ1-1 | TRBV6-1 | - | CASSEAWVRGTNTEAFF
TRBJ2-3 | TRBV5-1 | - | CASSLGDRGLDTQYF
TRBJ1-2 | TRBV7-2 | - | CASSSADRYSGYTF
TRBJ1-2 | TRBV9 | - | CASSEDLLRNYGYTF
TRBJ2-7 | TRBV6-5 | - | CASSYLPSYEQYF
TRBJ2-5 | TRBV11-2 | once | CASSSGLQETQYF
TRBJ2-5 | TRBV28 | - | CASSGGGTVINFKYF
TRBJ2-5 | TRBV5-4 | - | CASSYSSTGTQYF
TRBJ2-5 | TRBV2 | - | CASSLLDWSQETQYF
TRBJ1-4 | TRBV2 | - | CASSPRATNEKLFF
TRBJ1-5 | TRBV30 | - | CAWSKVGGNQPQHF
TRBJ2-2 | TRBV6-1 | - | CASSVDRTGELFF
TRBJ1-2 | TRBV18 | - | CASSPFPDTFSGYTF
TRBJ1-4 | TRBV29-1 | - | CSVRRRGSGEKLFF
TRBJ2-7 | TRBV9 | - | CASSVGLKSYEQYF
TRBJ2-3 | TRBV29-1 | - | CSVGGGMRTDTQYF
TRBJ1-2 | TRBV6-5 | - | CASSGRRTQDYGYTF